This TCR beta chain was retrieved from a study of T cells after yellow fever vaccination (dated by TCRdb to about 2019). At the level of the whole study: The SMART-Seq v4 Ultra Low Input RNA kit was used to prepare libraries from fractions with low cell numbers. To track T-cell clones before and after primary and booster YFV17D yellow fever vaccination, bulk TCR alpha and beta repertoires were sequenced longitudinally. Two healthy male donors, one aged 18 to 30 and one aged 30 to 40 years, made up the cohort. Bulk PBMC replicates and cell subsets were isolated from blood drawn at multiple timepoints before and after both primary and secondary immunization. Broad study findings and their caveats: Most clones expanded after primary vaccination (roughly 96% of CD4 and around nine tenths of CD8) were re-detected after the booster, suggesting that broad memory maintenance occurred. Compared with the primary T-cell response, the secondary T-cell response was faster but weaker, reaching its peak on day 5 rather than on day 15. A small share of clonotypes was detected in both CD4 and CD8 compartments, with the overlap likely arising from convergent recombination. Only a couple of donors were included in the study, so the extent to which the findings can be generalized is limited. Computational filtering was needed because FACS-sorted repertoires could contain abundant contaminating clonotypes from the bulk population.

The sample's treatment or condition label, in plain terms: live attenuated yellow fever vaccine strain. A standard Ficoll-Paque protocol was used to isolate PBMCs from peripheral blood. Dynabeads CD4 and CD8 positive selection kits were used to isolate the CD4 and CD8 T-cell fractions. TriZol was used to extract RNA from bulk PBMCs, from CD4 and CD8 fractions, and from dextramer-positive and dextramer-negative fractions. The CDR3 numbers 16 residues from cysteine through phenylalanine. Of the read, only the CDR3 DNA is kept; its 48 bases are in frame from base 1. At the junction V is shortened by 3 bases and J by 0 bases; bases outside the gene matches: 4. The germline V gene (reference sequence) supplies CDR1 SGHNT and CDR2 YYREEE. TCR cDNA was synthesized by 5'RACE template switching, which introduced a universal primer site and unique molecular identifiers. cDNA synthesis was primed from both the TCR alpha and TCR beta constant segments. Library amplification involved two PCR steps, and the second step added sample barcodes and sequencing adapters. Sequencing of the libraries was done on either Illumina HiSeq 2500 (2x100 bp) or NovaSeq (2x150 bp). For the original study's pipeline: Reads were demultiplexed and collapsed into UMI consensus sequences with MIGEC, and V(D)J alignment was performed with MiXCR. Vaccine-responding clonotypes were defined with edgeR using replicate PBMC samples, requiring FDR below 0.01 and a log2 fold change above 5 up to day 15. Each bulk clonotype was labeled CD4 or CD8 based on which sequenced repertoire, CD4 or CD8, contained the clonotype at higher abundance. TCRdb redid the processing of the public reads, applying fastp at Q25 and MiXCR, and retained in-frame beta chains. Here each entry gathers all rows of one CDR3 protein and keeps the most common genes and DNA. The V and J calls come from TCRdb's annotation, not from the publication. The sample contains 140,000 to 150,000 distinct CDR3 sequences, roughly 6.7% of them found a single time. In total, the top ten clones hold more than 0.6% of the sample.

On this clonotype: The clone's antigen remains unknown. The sample holds no much larger clone one base away, and base qualities are not on file.

This TCR was recovered from a man aged 25 to 40 who received the YFV17D yellow fever vaccine. Source: CD4+ T cells sorted from PBMCs, taken 10 days after the yellow fever booster vaccination. Recombination joined TRBV5-4 with TRBJ2-2; 8 bases in the junction line up with TRBD1. The CDR3 here reads CASSSRTGTNTGELFF. Here is the DNA: TGTGCCAGCAGCTCTCGGACAGGGACGAACACCGGGGAGCTGTTTTTT.